Presented here are 5 T cell receptor beta chains from one specimen sequenced in a study of cytomegalovirus exposure and HLA in healthy donors (dated by TCRdb to the late 2010s). The library was built by means of the immunoSEQ multiplex PCR assay. For the multiplex PCR, a mixture combining 60 forward primers for TCR Vbeta segments and 13 reverse primers for TCR Jbeta segments was used. The source is immuneACCESS, and TCRdb retained only in-frame sequences with V and J called. Part of the clones is not carried over; for the studies checked, unresolved V genes explain less than half of this, and the remainder is unexplained. Across this sample there are nearly 110,000 clones, with about three quarters seen only once. Under 8% of the sample rests with the top ten. The sequencing input was PBMCs. The receptors come from a woman aged 50 to 65 in good health and CMV-seropositive.

The J gene is TRBJ2-1, the V gene TRBV18, with 8 positions matching TRBD1. The CDR3 is 15 residues long. Germline V gives CDR1 KGHSH, CDR2 LQKENI. V gave up 3 bases and J gave up 4 bases; unmatched junction bases: 5. The CDR3, as DNA: TGTGCCAGCTCACCCCGGGGACAGGATTACAATGAGCAGTTCTTC. It encodes CASSPRGQDYNEQFF. Complete variable domain (other parts from reference TRBV18 and TRBJ2-1): NAGVMQNPRHLVRRRGQEARLRCSPMKGHSHVYWYRQLPEEGLKFMVYLQKENIIDESGMPKERFSAEFPKEGPSILRIQQVVRGDSAAYFCASSPRGQDYNEQFFGPGTRLTVL.

V and J are TRBV9 and TRBJ1-6; 7 positions agree with TRBD1. The CDR3 runs 15 residues. The germline gives CDR1 SGDLS, CDR2 YYNGEE. V dropped 0 bases and J dropped 7; count of bases not matched to a gene: 4. For the CDR3, the DNA is TGTGCCAGCAGCGTAGTAGGGGGCGGGAATTCACCCCTCCACTTT. It specifies CASSVVGGGNSPLHF.

The V gene is TRBV30, the J gene TRBJ1-1; D ambiguous. V was shortened by 0 bases and J by 0 bases, with 11 bases between the two germline ends. CDR1 and CDR2 (germline): GTSNPN, SVGIG (reference sequence). The CDR3 spans 15 residues. This CDR3 is CAWSVEEEVNTEAFF. The CDR3 bases are TGTGCCTGGAGTGTAGAGGAGGAGGTGAACACTGAAGCTTTCTTT. The whole variable domain, remainder taken from reference TRBV30 and TRBJ1-1, is SQTIHQWPATLVQPVGSPLSLECTVEGTSNPNLYWYRQAAGRGLQLLFYSVGIGQISSEVPQNLSASRPQDRQFILSSKKLLLSDSGFYLCAWSVEEEVNTEAFFGQGTRLTVV.

The CDR3 DNA follows: TGTGCCAGCAGCGTAGGTGTACAGAACACTGAAGCTTTCTTT. This gives the protein CASSVGVQNTEAFF. The rearrangement uses TRBV9 and TRBJ1-1; D is unclear. Trimming cost V 0 bases and J 1 base, with 7 bases left between them. Per germline, CDR1 SGDLS and CDR2 YYNGEE. The CDR3 covers 14 residues.

V usage is TRBV5-1 and J usage is TRBJ2-2; possibly TRBD2 for D (5 bases). The CDR3 is 15 residues long. Germline V gene lookup returns CDR1 SGHRS and CDR2 YFSETQ. Trimming took off 6 bases at V and 5 bases at J, with 17 bases between the two ends. CDR3 sequence reads: CASNQRLGETGELFF. The DNA for the CDR3 is TGCGCCAGCAACCAACGCCTCGGGGAAACCGGGGAGCTGTTTTTT. The whole variable domain, remainder taken from reference TRBV5-1 and TRBJ2-2, is KAGVTQTPRYLIKTRGQQVTLSCSPISGHRSVSWYQQTPGQGLQFLFEYFSETQRNKGNFPGRFSGRQFSNSRSEMNVSTLELGDSALYLCASNQRLGETGELFFGEGSRLTVL.